This TCR beta chain was recovered during a study of cytomegalovirus exposure and HLA in healthy donors. Study summary: From about 180 million T cells, an earlier analysis saw 120 million or so unique TCR beta sequences.

The PCR contained 60 Vbeta and 13 Jbeta primers. The table came from immunoSEQ multiplex PCR; TCRdb's copy has only in-frame clones and leaves some out. Counted here are roughly 140,000 clones, over 60% occurring once; the ten biggest clones make up approximately 2.9%. Study-wide points: Earlier findings revealed that most TCR beta V segments proved productive either about 87% or about 30% of the time. The records held CMV serostatus as the only immune exposure information. Associated with HLA alleles at 0.05 false discovery rate in a later analysis were approximately 17,000 TCR beta sequences.

Remarks on this clone: What it binds is unknown.

The CDR3 is made up of 14 amino acids. V lost 8 bases to trimming and J lost 4 bases; unmatched junction nucleotides: 9. Germline values: CDR1 MNHNS, CDR2 SASEGT. Sequencing input: PBMCs. The source of this sequence is a man in his forties in good health and CMV-seropositive. V and J are TRBV6-1 and TRBJ1-2, with 8 positions matching TRBD1. The CDR3 sequence: CASEGAGGAYGYTF. The DNA for the CDR3 is TGTGCCAGCGAGGGGGCAGGGGGCGCCTATGGCTACACCTTC.